The present entry profiles one T cell receptor (beta chain) with its context. Its antigen is not identified. It was by 5' RACE with UMI labels that the TRB cDNA libraries were prepared. TCRdb re-analyzed the 5' RACE reads; it lists each CDR3 protein once, without DNA. The sample totals approximately 53,000 distinct CDR3 sequences. This entry is derived from a study of CXCR3-negative and CXCR3-positive naive CD8 T cells. Study findings and constraints: Both of the naive subsets showed about the same high diversity, but memory CD8+ cells had much less. Naive CXCR3-positive and CXCR3-negative cells shared similar TRBV-TRBJ usage, unlike memory cells.

Sequenced sample: memory CD8+ T cells from blood. The source is a human donor in good health. Some clones in this sample may be carry-over from other donors' samples.

The chain's CDR3 is CSAPRGDSNTEAFF. This chain connects TRBV20-1 to TRBJ1-1; the D call of TRBD1 rests on TCRdb alone, since no DNA is present to check it. The CDR3 is made up of 14 amino acids. Germline loops: CDR1 DFQATT, CDR2 SNEGSKA (reference sequence).